This TCR beta chain stems from a study of T-cell reconstitution after alpha-beta-depleted transplantation in children. This CDR3 is built from 14 residues. CDR1 and CDR2 from the germline V gene are MRHNA and SNTAGT. Trimming removed 3 bases from V and 2 bases from J; junction bases left unmatched: 0. This clonotype appeared a few times. The TCRbeta library incorporated unique molecular identifiers. A single record per CDR3 protein comes from TCRdb applying MiXCR to the PCR reads. There are about 540,000 distinct CDR3 sequences in the sample; about 16% occur only once, and around 3.3% lies in the top ten.

The chain links TRBV6-4 to TRBJ2-3; TRBD1 matches at 9 bases. The receptor comes from a human donor who donated a stem cell graft to a child with acute lymphoblastic leukemia. This specimen was PBMCs from the stem cell graft donor, taken from the stem cell graft. CDR3 DNA: TGTGCCAGCAGTGAACAGGGGGCCACAGATACGCAGTATTTT. Translation: CASSEQGATDTQYF.